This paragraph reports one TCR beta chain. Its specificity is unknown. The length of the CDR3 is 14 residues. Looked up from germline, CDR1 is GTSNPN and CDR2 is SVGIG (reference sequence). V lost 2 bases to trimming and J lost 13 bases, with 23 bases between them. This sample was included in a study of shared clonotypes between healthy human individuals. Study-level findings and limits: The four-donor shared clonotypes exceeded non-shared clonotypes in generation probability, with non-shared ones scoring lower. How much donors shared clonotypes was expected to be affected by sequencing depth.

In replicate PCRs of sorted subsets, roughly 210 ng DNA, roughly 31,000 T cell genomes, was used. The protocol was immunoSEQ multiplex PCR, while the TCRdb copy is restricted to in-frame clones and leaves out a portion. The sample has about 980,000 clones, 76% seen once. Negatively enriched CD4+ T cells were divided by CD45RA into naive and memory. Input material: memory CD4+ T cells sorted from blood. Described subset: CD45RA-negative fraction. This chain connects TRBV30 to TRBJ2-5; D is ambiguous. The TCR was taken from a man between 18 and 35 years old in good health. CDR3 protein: CAWSTTGGSSLGYF. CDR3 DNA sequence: TGTGCCTGGAGTACGACCGGTGGCTCCTCTCTCGGGTACTTC.